The TCR beta chain described here comes from a study of regulatory T cells in long-lasting Graves disease. Findings and caveats of the study: Having few samples may have compromised the accuracy.

Arm-PCR of CDR3 regions with iRepertoire HTBI primers generated TCR beta libraries. TCRdb redid the calling of the multiplex PCR reads with MiXCR, one entry per CDR3 protein. The sample shows about 370,000 distinct CDR3 sequences, about 16% of them seen only once. Concerning this clonotype: Its antigen remains unidentified.

Time point denoted: newly diagnosed GD, antithyroid drugs for less than 3 months. PBMCs were the source of the RNA used for TCR sequencing. V dropped 3 bases and J dropped 4; count of bases not matched to a gene: 2. CDR1 and CDR2 from the germline V gene are LNHDA and SQIVND (reference sequence). The CDR3 length is 14 residues. The sequence was obtained from a female donor with Graves disease. The chain recombines TRBV19 with TRBJ1-1; 10 bases are a match to TRBD1. Sequenced here: peripheral blood mononuclear cells (PBMCs), sampled at new diagnosis, from a patient treated with antithyroid drugs. CDR3 amino acids: CASSIGQGVTEAFF. For the CDR3, the DNA is TGTGCCAGTAGTATCGGACAGGGGGTCACTGAAGCTTTCTTT.